The 10 T cell receptor beta chains reported below all come from one sample, sequenced in a study of blood T cell repertoires in COVID-19. Clones were read by immunoSEQ multiplex PCR, and TCRdb kept only the in-frame ones, dropping some. The repertoire holds just under 60,000 clones, about 91% seen once, with 4% to 5.5% in the top ten. The sample was peripheral blood. Receptors originate from a man in his 60s with acute or convalescent COVID-19.

CDR3 sequence reads: CASSSPGLVHNEQFF. The CDR3 nucleotides are TGTGCCAGCAGTTCCCCAGGGCTGGTCCACAATGAGCAGTTCTTC. V gene TRBV27 combines with J gene TRBJ2-1, with D maybe TRBD1 (5 bases). Germline V gives CDR1 MNHEY, CDR2 SMNVEV (reference sequence). This CDR3 has 15 residues. Trimming took off 4 bases at V and 5 bases at J, with 15 bases between the two ends.

This chain links TRBV5-4 with TRBJ1-1, with D possibly TRBD1 on 5 matching bases. The CDR3 runs to 17 residues. Germline CDR1 reads SGHNT; CDR2 reads YYREEE (reference sequence). V was pared by 0 bases and J by 4 bases, with 19 bases between. CDR3 nucleotide sequence: TGTGCCAGCAGCTTGGGATGGAGGTTCAGGGAGGCCACTGAAGCTTTCTTT. Amino acid sequence: CASSLGWRFREATEAFF.

The chain combines TRBV10-1 with TRBJ2-7, with 10 bases that match TRBD1. V shed 5 bases and J 3 bases; nucleotides not matched to a gene: 1. Germline V gives CDR1 WNHNN, CDR2 SYGVQD (reference sequence). CDR3 length equals 13 residues. CDR3 sequence (DNA): TGCGCCAGCAGTAGGGACAGGGGCTACGAGCAGTACTTC. It encodes CASSRDRGYEQYF.

V gene TRBV5-1 combines with J gene TRBJ1-5, with 8 positions matching TRBD1. Trimming at V came to 2 bases and at J to 3 bases, leaving 7 bases not matched to a gene. This CDR3 has 16 residues. The V gene's germline CDR1 is SGHRS and CDR2 YFSETQ. The CDR3 here is CASSFPLTGDNQPQHF. The CDR3 region has the DNA TGCGCCAGCAGCTTCCCCCTGACAGGGGACAATCAGCCCCAGCATTTT.

The genes are TRBV28 and TRBJ2-5; D gene uncertain. V was cut by 3 bases and J by 4 bases, with 15 bases left in between. Germline assignment: CDR1 MDHEN and CDR2 SYDVKM. The CDR3 runs to 15 residues. This CDR3 reads CASSFLDSVGETQYF. CDR3 in DNA: TGTGCCAGCAGTTTCCTAGACTCCGTGGGAGAGACCCAGTACTTC.

The chain combines TRBV11-2 with TRBJ2-1; D call uncertain. V lost 0 bases and J lost 0, with 6 bases in between. This CDR3 is built from 15 residues. Germline assignment: CDR1 SGHAT and CDR2 FQNNGV. The CDR3 region is CASSLEQSSYNEQFF. CDR3 DNA: TGTGCCAGCAGCTTAGAACAAAGCTCCTACAATGAGCAGTTCTTC.

The rearrangement joins TRBV28 to TRBJ2-3, with 7 bases aligning to TRBD2. The CDR3 has 14 amino acids. Germline-derived CDR1 and CDR2 are MDHEN and SYDVKM. Germline trimming cut 9 bases from V and 5 bases from J; bases unmatched to any gene: 11. CDR3 nucleotides: TGTGCCAGTACGTTCGGCGGGAGTCTAGATACGCAGTATTTT. Translating it yields CASTFGGSLDTQYF.

This chain links TRBV19 with TRBJ1-5; the D is unclear. The V and J ends lost 3 bases and 0 bases respectively, with 6 bases between them. CDR1 LNHDA and CDR2 SQIVND come from the germline V gene (reference sequence). The CDR3 runs to 14 residues. CDR3 nucleotides: TGTGCCAGTAGTATGTCCAGTAGCAATCAGCCCCAGCATTTT. Protein sequence: CASSMSSSNQPQHF.

The chain employs TRBV2 and TRBJ2-7; the match to TRBD2 covers 9 bases. The CDR3 is 14 amino acids. CDR1 SNHLY and CDR2 FYNNEI come from the germline V gene. V lost 4 bases, J lost 9 bases, and 10 bases stayed unmatched. CDR3 sequence reads: CASSVSPGLARQYF. Here the CDR3 DNA reads TGTGCCAGCAGTGTAAGCCCGGGACTAGCCCGGCAGTACTTC. The variable domain in full, with the rest retrieved from reference TRBV2 and TRBJ2-7, is EPEVTQTPSHQVTQMGQEVILRCVPISNHLYFYWYRQILGQKVEFLVSFYNNEISEKSEIFDDQFSVERPDGSNFTLKIRSTKLEDSAMYFCASSVSPGLARQYFGPGTRLTVT.

The chain is built from TRBV11-2 and TRBJ1-1; the D gene is possibly TRBD1 (5 bases). V was trimmed by 5 bases and J by 5 bases, leaving 21 bases between them. The CDR3 loop spans 16 amino acids. Looked up from germline, CDR1 is SGHAT and CDR2 is FQNNGV. CDR3 in DNA: TGTGCCAGCAGCGGGCTAATGGACGTGGCAGGGACTGAAGCTTTCTTT. Translating gives CASSGLMDVAGTEAFF. Drawing the rest from reference TRBV11-2 and TRBJ1-1, the complete variable domain is EAGVAQSPRYKIIEKRQSVAFWCNPISGHATLYWYQQILGQGPKLLIQFQNNGVVDDSQLPKDRFSAERLKGVDSTLKIQPAKLEDSAVYLCASSGLMDVAGTEAFFGQGTRLTVV.